These 15 T cell receptor beta chains were sequenced from one sample in a study of control samples from healthy donors and cancer patients. The data were produced by immunoSEQ multiplex PCR, yet TCRdb's version contains in-frame clones alone and is incomplete. The table includes more than 50,000 clones, 75% to 95% detected once. Material: PBMCs. All receptors come from a woman in her forties or fifties with colorectal cancer.

The V gene is TRBV2, the J gene TRBJ2-7, with D possibly TRBD2 on 6 matching bases. The CDR3 spans 14 residues. Germline-derived CDR1 and CDR2 are SNHLY and FYNNEI. The V and J ends lost 7 bases and 1 base respectively, with 14 bases between them. This chain's CDR3 is CASKRDSASYEQYF. In nucleotides, the CDR3 is TGTGCCAGCAAACGGGACTCCGCTTCCTACGAGCAGTACTTC.

This chain joins TRBV28 and TRBJ1-6; D remains unclear. There are 16 residues in the CDR3. In germline, CDR1 is MDHEN, CDR2 SYDVKM. Trimming left V 4 bases short and J 8 bases short, with 18 bases between. CDR3 in amino acids: CASSSWASLGHSPLHF. In nucleotides, the CDR3 is TGTGCCAGCAGTTCCTGGGCCTCCTTGGGCCATTCACCCCTCCACTTT.

The chain uses TRBV5-1 and TRBJ1-4, with D possibly being TRBD1 (6 bases). Per germline, CDR1 SGHRS and CDR2 YFSETQ. Trimming pared 3 bases from V and 6 bases from J, leaving 15 bases between. The CDR3 is 15 amino acids. This CDR3 is CASSSTGSWYEKLFF. As DNA, the CDR3 is TGCGCCAGCAGCTCTACAGGGAGTTGGTATGAAAAACTGTTTTTT. The variable domain in full, with the rest retrieved from reference TRBV5-1 and TRBJ1-4, is KAGVTQTPRYLIKTRGQQVTLSCSPISGHRSVSWYQQTPGQGLQFLFEYFSETQRNKGNFPGRFSGRQFSNSRSEMNVSTLELGDSALYLCASSSTGSWYEKLFFGSGTQLSVL.

This chain connects TRBV19 to TRBJ2-1, with a possible D match to TRBD2 (6 bases). Germline V gives CDR1 LNHDA, CDR2 SQIVND (reference sequence). Trimming pared 7 bases from V and 0 bases from J, leaving 10 bases between. This CDR3 is 14 amino acids long. CDR3 in amino acids: CASTRDFSYNEQFF. CDR3 coding DNA: TGTGCCAGTACCCGGGACTTCTCCTACAATGAGCAGTTCTTC.

CDR3 in amino acids: CASSLQPTEGTDTQYF. In nucleotides, the CDR3 is TGTGCCAGCAGCCTCCAGCCCACCGAGGGCACAGATACGCAGTATTTT. The chain joins TRBV5-5 to TRBJ2-3; no clear D. V shed 4 bases and J shed 1 base, with 16 bases lying between them. Germline CDR1 reads SGHKS; CDR2 reads YYEKEE (reference sequence). The length of the CDR3 is 16 residues. Based on the CDR3 plus reference TRBV5-5 and TRBJ2-3, the full variable domain is DAGVTQSPTHLIKTRGQQVTLRCSPISGHKSVSWYQQVLGQGPQFIFQYYEKEERGRGNFPDRFSARQFPNYSSELNVNALLLGDSALYLCASSLQPTEGTDTQYFGPGTRLTVL.

The chain uses TRBV25-1 and TRBJ1-5; the D is unclear. CDR3 length equals 11 residues. V was clipped by 8 bases and J by 1 base, with 3 bases between them. Germline loops: CDR1 MGHDK, CDR2 SYGVNS. The CDR3 bases are TGTGCCAGCGGGAGCAATCAGCCCCAGCATTTT. Amino acid sequence: CASGSNQPQHF.

The genes are TRBV2 and TRBJ1-1; D not resolved. V gave up 8 bases and J gave up 1 base, with 14 bases separating them. Per germline, CDR1 SNHLY and CDR2 FYNNEI. The CDR3 is 14 residues long. The CDR3 DNA follows: TGTGCCAGCTACACAACTCCCGCGAACACTGAAGCTTTCTTT. It is translated as CASYTTPANTEAFF.

CDR3: CASSSTSTDTQYF. The CDR3 bases are TGTGCCAGCTCATCCACTAGCACAGATACGCAGTATTTT. The chain employs TRBV18 and TRBJ2-3, with unresolved D. The CDR3 spans 13 residues. Between the trimmed V and J ends, which lost 5 bases and 0 bases, there was a span of 6 bases. The germline V gene encodes CDR1 KGHSH and CDR2 LQKENI.

The genes are TRBV6-1 and TRBJ1-6; a possible D gene is TRBD1 (5 bases). This CDR3 contains 16 residues. Trimming pared 3 bases from V and 6 bases from J, leaving 15 bases between. Germline V CDR1 and CDR2: MNHNS, SASEGT. The CDR3 region is CASSDEGRPGNSPLHF. CDR3 nucleotides: TGTGCCAGCAGTGATGAGGGGCGCCCGGGTAATTCACCCCTCCACTTT.

The chain recombines TRBV6-6 with TRBJ1-5; 8 nucleotides match TRBD1. The CDR3 has 15 residues. The junction had 7 bases not matched to a gene; V was cut back by 9 bases and J by 0 bases. The germline gives CDR1 MNHNY, CDR2 SVGAGI (reference sequence). CDR3 loop: CASGTGFYSNQPQHF. Written as DNA, the CDR3 is TGTGCCAGTGGGACAGGCTTTTATAGCAATCAGCCCCAGCATTTT.

The rearrangement uses TRBV28 and TRBJ2-7; D is ambiguous. V lost 4 bases and J lost 7, with 8 bases in between. Looked up from germline, CDR1 is MDHEN and CDR2 is SYDVKM. CDR3 size: 11 residues. For the CDR3, the DNA is TGTGCCAGCAGTTCATTACGGGAGCAGTACTTC. This codes for CASSSLREQYF. Together with reference TRBV28 and TRBJ2-7, the CDR3 gives the full variable domain: DVKVTQSSRYLVKRTGEKVFLECVQDMDHENMFWYRQDPGLGLRLIYFSYDVKMKEKGDIPEGYSVSREKKERFSLILESASTNQTSMYLCASSSLREQYFGPGTRLTVT.

The chain has TRBV10-3 and TRBJ1-5, with D hard to call. The CDR3 runs 13 residues. In germline, CDR1 is ENHRY, CDR2 SYGVKD. V was pared by 0 bases and J by 4 bases, with 4 bases between. The CDR3 nucleotides are TGTGCCATCAGTGAGTCTGAGAATCAGCCCCAGCATTTT. Protein product: CAISESENQPQHF.

The V and J genes are TRBV11-2 and TRBJ2-3; D remains unclear. V lost 5 bases and J lost 2, with 14 bases in between. The CDR3 spans 15 residues. Per germline, CDR1 SGHAT and CDR2 FQNNGV. The CDR3 spells CASSQMGAVTDTQYF. The CDR3 DNA is TGTGCCAGCAGCCAAATGGGCGCGGTCACAGATACGCAGTATTTT.

This sequence joins TRBV25-1 and TRBJ2-3; D is ambiguous. This CDR3 has 16 residues. The ends were cut back, 1 base at V and 4 bases at J, with 15 bases in the middle. Germline lookup yields CDR1 MGHDK and CDR2 SYGVNS. CDR3 coding DNA: TGTGCCAGCAGTGAATTCACCCTATACGTGGCAGATACGCAGTATTTT. It is translated as CASSEFTLYVADTQYF.

This chain uses TRBV6-5 with TRBJ2-5, with 7 nucleotides matching TRBD1. Germline-derived CDR1 and CDR2 are MNHEY and SVGAGI. This CDR3 is built from 14 residues. V was pared by 7 bases and J by 0 bases, with 5 bases of the junction left unmatched. CDR3 in amino acids: CASTPGTDQETQYF. Written as DNA, the CDR3 is TGTGCCAGCACGCCGGGGACAGACCAAGAGACCCAGTACTTC.